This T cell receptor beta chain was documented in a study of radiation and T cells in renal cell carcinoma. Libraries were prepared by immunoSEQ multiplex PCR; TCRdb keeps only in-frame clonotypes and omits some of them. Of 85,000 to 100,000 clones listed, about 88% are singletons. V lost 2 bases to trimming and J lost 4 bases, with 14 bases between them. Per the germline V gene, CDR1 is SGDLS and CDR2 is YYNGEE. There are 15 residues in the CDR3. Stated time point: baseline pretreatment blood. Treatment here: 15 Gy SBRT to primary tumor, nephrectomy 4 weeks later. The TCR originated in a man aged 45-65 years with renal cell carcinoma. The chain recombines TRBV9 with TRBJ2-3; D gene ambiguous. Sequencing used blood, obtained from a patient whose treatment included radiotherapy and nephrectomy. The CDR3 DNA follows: TGTGCCAGCAGCGTCGACGAGAGCAAAGCAGATACGCAGTATTTT. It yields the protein CASSVDESKADTQYF. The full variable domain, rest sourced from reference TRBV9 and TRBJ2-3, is DSGVTQTPKHLITATGQRVTLRCSPRSGDLSVYWYQQSLDQGLQFLIQYYNGEERAKGNILERFSAQQFPDLHSELNLSSLELGDSALYFCASSVDESKADTQYFGPGTRLTVL.